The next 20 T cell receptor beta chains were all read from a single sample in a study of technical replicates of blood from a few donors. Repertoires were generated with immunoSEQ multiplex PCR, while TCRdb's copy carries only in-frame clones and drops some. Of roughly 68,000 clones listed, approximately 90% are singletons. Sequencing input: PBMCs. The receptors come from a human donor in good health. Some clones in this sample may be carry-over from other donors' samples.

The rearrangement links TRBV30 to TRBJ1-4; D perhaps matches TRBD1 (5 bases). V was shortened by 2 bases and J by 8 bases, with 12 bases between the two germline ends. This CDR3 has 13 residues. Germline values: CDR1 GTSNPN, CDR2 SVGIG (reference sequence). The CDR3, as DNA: TGTGCCTGGAGTCGGGACTCGGTGGAAAAACTGTTTTTT. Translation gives CAWSRDSVEKLFF. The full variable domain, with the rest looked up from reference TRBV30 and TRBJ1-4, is SQTIHQWPATLVQPVGSPLSLECTVEGTSNPNLYWYRQAAGRGLQLLFYSVGIGQISSEVPQNLSASRPQDRQFILSSKKLLLSDSGFYLCAWSRDSVEKLFFGSGTQLSVL.

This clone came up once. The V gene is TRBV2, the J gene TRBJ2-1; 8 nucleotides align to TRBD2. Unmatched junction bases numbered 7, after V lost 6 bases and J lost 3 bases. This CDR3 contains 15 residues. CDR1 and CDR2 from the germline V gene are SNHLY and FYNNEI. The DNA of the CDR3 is TGTGCCAGCAGGGGGTTCGCGGGGGGCTACAATGAGCAGTTCTTC. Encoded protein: CASRGFAGGYNEQFF. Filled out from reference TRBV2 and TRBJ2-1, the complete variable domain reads EPEVTQTPSHQVTQMGQEVILRCVPISNHLYFYWYRQILGQKVEFLVSFYNNEISEKSEIFDDQFSVERPDGSNFTLKIRSTKLEDSAMYFCASRGFAGGYNEQFFGPGTRLTVL.

The CDR3 DNA is TGTGCCAGCAGCCAAGGTCCGCTAAACTATGGCTACACCTTC. Residues: CASSQGPLNYGYTF. V is TRBV14 and J is TRBJ1-2; D remains unclear. The CDR3 spans 14 residues. Per germline, CDR1 SGHDN and CDR2 FVKESK. Trimming removed 1 base at V and 2 bases at J, with 8 bases between. Based on the CDR3 plus reference TRBV14 and TRBJ1-2, the full variable domain is EAGVTQFPSHSVIEKGQTVTLRCDPISGHDNLYWYRRVMGKEIKFLLHFVKESKQDESGMPNNRFLAERTGGTYSTLKVQPAELEDSGVYFCASSQGPLNYGYTFGSGTRLTVV.

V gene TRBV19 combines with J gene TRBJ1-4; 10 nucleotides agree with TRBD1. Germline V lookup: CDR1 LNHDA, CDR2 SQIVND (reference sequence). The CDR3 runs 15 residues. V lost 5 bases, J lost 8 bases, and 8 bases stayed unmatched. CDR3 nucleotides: TGTGCCAGTAGTTCCCGGACAGGGGGATCCGAAAAACTGTTTTTT. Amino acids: CASSSRTGGSEKLFF.

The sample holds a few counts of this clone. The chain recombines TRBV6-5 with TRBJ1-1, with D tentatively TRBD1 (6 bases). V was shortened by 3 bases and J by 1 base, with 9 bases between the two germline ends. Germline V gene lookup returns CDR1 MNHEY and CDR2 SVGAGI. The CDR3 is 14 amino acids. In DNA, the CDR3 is TGTGCCAGCAGTTATTTGGGGGCGAACACTGAAGCTTTCTTT. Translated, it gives CASSYLGANTEAFF.

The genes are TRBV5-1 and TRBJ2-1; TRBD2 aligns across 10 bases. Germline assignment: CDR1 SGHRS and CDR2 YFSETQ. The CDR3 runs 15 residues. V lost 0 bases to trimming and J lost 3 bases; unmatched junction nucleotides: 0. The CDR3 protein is CASSLGTSGYNEQFF. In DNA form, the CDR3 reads TGCGCCAGCAGCTTGGGGACTAGCGGCTACAATGAGCAGTTCTTC. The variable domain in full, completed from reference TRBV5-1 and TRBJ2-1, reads KAGVTQTPRYLIKTRGQQVTLSCSPISGHRSVSWYQQTPGQGLQFLFEYFSETQRNKGNFPGRFSGRQFSNSRSEMNVSTLELGDSALYLCASSLGTSGYNEQFFGPGTRLTVL.

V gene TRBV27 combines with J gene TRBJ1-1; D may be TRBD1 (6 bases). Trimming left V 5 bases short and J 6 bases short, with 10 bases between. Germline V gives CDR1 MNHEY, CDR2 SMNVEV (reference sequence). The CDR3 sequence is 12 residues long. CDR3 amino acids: CASSGGGPEAFF. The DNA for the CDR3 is TGTGCCAGCAGTGGGGGCGGACCTGAAGCTTTCTTT.

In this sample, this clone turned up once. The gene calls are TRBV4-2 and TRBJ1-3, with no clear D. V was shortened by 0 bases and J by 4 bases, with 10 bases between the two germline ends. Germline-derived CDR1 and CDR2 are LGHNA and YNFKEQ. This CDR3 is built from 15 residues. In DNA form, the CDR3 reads TGTGCCAGCAGCCAAGAGTGGCCTTCAGGAAACACCATATATTTT. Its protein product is CASSQEWPSGNTIYF.

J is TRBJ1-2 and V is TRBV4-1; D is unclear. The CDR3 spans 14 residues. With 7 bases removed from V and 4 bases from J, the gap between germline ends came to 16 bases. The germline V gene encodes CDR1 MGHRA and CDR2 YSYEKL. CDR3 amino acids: CASTPTSSGYGYTF. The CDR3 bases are TGCGCCAGCACCCCGACCTCCTCGGGCTATGGCTACACCTTC.

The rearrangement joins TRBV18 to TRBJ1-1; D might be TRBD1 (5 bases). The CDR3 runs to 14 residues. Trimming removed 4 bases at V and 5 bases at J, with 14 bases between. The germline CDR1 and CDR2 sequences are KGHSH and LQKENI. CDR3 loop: CASSRETGGTEAFF. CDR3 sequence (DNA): TGTGCCAGCTCACGGGAGACGGGGGGGACTGAAGCTTTCTTT.

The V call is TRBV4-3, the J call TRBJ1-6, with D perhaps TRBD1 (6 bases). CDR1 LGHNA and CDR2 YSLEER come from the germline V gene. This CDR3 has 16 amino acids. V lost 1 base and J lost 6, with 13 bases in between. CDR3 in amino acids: CASSQGGGGSNSPLHF. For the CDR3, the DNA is TGCGCCAGCAGCCAAGGGGGAGGGGGTAGTAATTCACCCCTCCACTTT.

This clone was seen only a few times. CDR3: CASSLDSVTEAFF. In DNA form, the CDR3 reads TGTGCCAGCAGCTTAGATAGTGTCACTGAAGCTTTCTTT. This chain joins TRBV7-2 and TRBJ1-1; D is unresolved. The V and J ends lost 1 base and 4 bases respectively, with 7 bases between them. The CDR3 consists of 13 residues. Germline V CDR1 and CDR2: SGHTA, FQGNSA.

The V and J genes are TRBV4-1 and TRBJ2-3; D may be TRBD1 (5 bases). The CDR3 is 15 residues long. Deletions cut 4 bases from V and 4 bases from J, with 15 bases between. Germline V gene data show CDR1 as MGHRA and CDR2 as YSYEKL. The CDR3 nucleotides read TGCGCCAGCAGCCCCCCTGGGCAGGGTGCAGATACGCAGTATTTT. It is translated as CASSPPGQGADTQYF.

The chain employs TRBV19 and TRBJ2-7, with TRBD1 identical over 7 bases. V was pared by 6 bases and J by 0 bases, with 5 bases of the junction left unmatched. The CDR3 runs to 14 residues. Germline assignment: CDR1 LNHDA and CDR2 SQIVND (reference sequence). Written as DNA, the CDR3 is TGTGCCAGTAGAGAGACAGGGCTCTCCTACGAGCAGTACTTC. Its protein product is CASRETGLSYEQYF. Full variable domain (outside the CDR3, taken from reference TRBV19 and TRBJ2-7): DGGITQSPKYLFRKEGQNVTLSCEQNLNHDAMYWYRQDPGQGLRLIYYSQIVNDFQKGDIAEGYSVSREKKESFPLTVTSAQKNPTAFYLCASRETGLSYEQYFGPGTRLTVT.

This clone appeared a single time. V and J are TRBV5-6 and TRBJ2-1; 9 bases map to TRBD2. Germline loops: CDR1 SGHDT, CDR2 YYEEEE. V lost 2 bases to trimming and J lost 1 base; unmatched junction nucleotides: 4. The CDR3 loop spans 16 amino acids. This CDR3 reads CASSFSAGGSYNEQFF. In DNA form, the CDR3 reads TGTGCCAGCAGCTTTTCCGCGGGAGGGTCCTACAATGAGCAGTTCTTC.

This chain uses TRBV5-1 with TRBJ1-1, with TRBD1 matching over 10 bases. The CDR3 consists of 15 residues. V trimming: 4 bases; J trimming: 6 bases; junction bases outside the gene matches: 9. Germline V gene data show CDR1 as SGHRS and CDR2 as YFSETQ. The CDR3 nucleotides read TGCGCCAGCAGCACAGACGCTGACAGGGGGCCTGAAGCTTTCTTT. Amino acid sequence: CASSTDADRGPEAFF.

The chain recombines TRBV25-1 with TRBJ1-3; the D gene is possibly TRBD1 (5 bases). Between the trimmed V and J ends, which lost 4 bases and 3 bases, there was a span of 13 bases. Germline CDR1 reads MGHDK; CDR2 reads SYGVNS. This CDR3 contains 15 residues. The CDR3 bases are TGTGCCAGCAGTGGAGACAGCATAGGTGGAAACACCATATATTTT. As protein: CASSGDSIGGNTIYF.

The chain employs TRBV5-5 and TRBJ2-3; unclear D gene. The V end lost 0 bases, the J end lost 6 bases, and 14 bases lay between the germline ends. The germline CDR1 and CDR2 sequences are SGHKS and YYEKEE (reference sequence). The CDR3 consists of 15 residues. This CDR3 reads CASSLAMGSHDTQYF. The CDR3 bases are TGTGCCAGCAGCTTGGCGATGGGCTCTCATGATACGCAGTATTTT. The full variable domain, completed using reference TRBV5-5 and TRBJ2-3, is DAGVTQSPTHLIKTRGQQVTLRCSPISGHKSVSWYQQVLGQGPQFIFQYYEKEERGRGNFPDRFSARQFPNYSSELNVNALLLGDSALYLCASSLAMGSHDTQYFGPGTRLTVL.

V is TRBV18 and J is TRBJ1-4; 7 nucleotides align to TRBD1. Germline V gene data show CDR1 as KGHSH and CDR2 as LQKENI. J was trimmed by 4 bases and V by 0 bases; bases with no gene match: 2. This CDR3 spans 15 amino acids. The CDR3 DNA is TGTGCCAGCTCACCACCACAGGGGTTTAATGAAAAACTGTTTTTT. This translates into CASSPPQGFNEKLFF. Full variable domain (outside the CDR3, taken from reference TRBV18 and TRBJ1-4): NAGVMQNPRHLVRRRGQEARLRCSPMKGHSHVYWYRQLPEEGLKFMVYLQKENIIDESGMPKERFSAEFPKEGPSILRIQQVVRGDSAAYFCASSPPQGFNEKLFFGSGTQLSVL.

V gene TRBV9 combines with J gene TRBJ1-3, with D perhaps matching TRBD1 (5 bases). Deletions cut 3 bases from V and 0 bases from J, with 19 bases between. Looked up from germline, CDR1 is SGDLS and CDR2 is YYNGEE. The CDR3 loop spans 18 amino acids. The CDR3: CASSDPRAGGDSGNTIYF. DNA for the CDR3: TGTGCCAGCAGCGACCCTCGGGCGGGGGGTGACTCTGGAAACACCATATATTTT.